The clone carrying this TCR beta chain was observed once. Responders that carried the CFSE label, 200,000 of them, were plated with 200,000 irradiated, violet-dye-labeled stimulator cells. This sample is part of a study of graft-versus-host responses after intestinal transplantation. Using immunoSEQ multiplex PCR, the repertoire was profiled, and TCRdb retains in-frame clones only, with some absent. The sample gives 11,000 to 15,000 clones, about 27% of which show up once; around 3.9% is in the top ten. This receptor was identified in a human patient who received an intestinal transplant. The specimen was alloreactive CD4+ T cells from a mixed lymphocyte reaction culture, collected before intestinal transplant. Subset defined: CFSE-low proliferating T cells sorted from approximately six-day pre-transplant mixed lymphocyte reaction (GvH or HvG direction).

The CDR3 is CASIRRSENSPLHF. The CDR3 nucleotides read TGTGCCAGCATCCGGCGATCCGAGAATTCACCCCTCCACTTT. V usage is TRBV28 and J usage is TRBJ1-6, with D unclear. The CDR3 length is 14 residues. CDR1 is MDHEN and CDR2 is SYDVKM in the germline V gene. V gave up 7 bases and J gave up 7 bases, with 14 bases separating them.